The entry that follows covers one T cell receptor beta chain sequence. Its target is unknown. The CDR3 is made up of 13 amino acids. V lost 4 bases and J lost 4, with 10 bases in between. Germline CDR1 is LGHNT and CDR2 is FRNRAP. This sample's treatment: oral pan-JAK inhibitor, 5-10 mg twice daily. The sample is drawn from a study of CD8+ T cells in alopecia areata. Study-wide background: Treatment of the treated patients consisted of oral tofacitinib, 5 to 10 mg twice daily. Whole-study results and caveats: Baseline CD8+ expansion's link to response remains uncertain, as there was one nonresponder. Besides other cells, scalp samples also yield sequences of resident alphabeta T cells from normal skin.

As the sequencing template, cDNA was produced by extracting RNA and reverse transcribing it. TCRdb's table, derived via immunoSEQ multiplex PCR, lists solely in-frame clones and lacks some. Found here are some 180,000 clones, about 53% of them singletons; the top ten hold less than 14%. The sequencing here drew on CD8+ T cells sorted from blood, taken at week 24, from a patient treated with tofacitinib. V is TRBV12-5 and J is TRBJ1-2, with D uncertain. This clonotype was obtained from a human donor with alopecia areata. The CDR3 DNA follows: TGTGCTAGTGGTTCGCGAATTTCCTATGGCTACACCTTC. It codes for CASGSRISYGYTF.